This T cell receptor beta chain was observed in a study of T cells in Graves' hyperthyroidism and ophthalmopathy (dated by TCRdb to the late 2010s). For the study in its entirety: To identify TCR V-J signatures that set the groups apart, the researchers used a discovery cohort of roughly 100 patients, made up of 40 to 45 with Graves' ophthalmopathy and 57 with stable Graves' hyperthyroidism. Prospective prediction of ophthalmopathy was tested in an independent validation cohort consisting of fewer than 20 hyperthyroidism patients and around 16 patients who later progressed to ophthalmopathy. The 95 to 100 discovery patients were randomly divided into training and test sets at a 7:3 ratio. In about six Graves' hyperthyroidism patients, the study also compared T-cell repertoires from thyroid tissue with T-cell repertoires from blood. After sampling, hyperthyroidism patients received methimazole starting at 30 mg daily, and ophthalmopathy patients received high-dose intravenous methylprednisolone. According to the paper, TCR Vbeta CDR3 sequencing was carried out on 135 peripheral blood samples, which came from around 43 ophthalmopathy, 80 or so hyperthyroidism and approximately 17 progressor patients. Overall study results and their limits: Most expanded thyroid clonotypes (frequency above 0.001) were also found in blood, which suggests that blood repertoires may mirror thyroid immune responses. No statistical method was used to set the sample size in advance, and investigators knew the group allocation. In validation, progression to ophthalmopathy was predicted by the model with more than 65% sensitivity and under 85% specificity, a median of approximately 6.5 months before onset. A 13 V-J signature model separated ophthalmopathy from stable hyperthyroidism, with over 85% sensitivity and roughly 82% specificity in cross-validation and 80%/75% in testing.

The CDR3 runs 13 residues from the cysteine to the phenylalanine. Left in the record is the CDR3 DNA by itself, 39 bases read in frame from the first base. Sequences SGHRS (CDR1) and YFSETQ (CDR2) are obtained from the germline V gene. The V end loses 4 bases and the J end loses 5 bases, and a stretch of 13 bases separates them. The TCR beta CDR3 regions were amplified from the RNA transcripts. The TCR CDR3 was subjected to a first round of RT-PCR using the HTBI primer set and the Qiagen OneStep RT-PCR kit. The libraries were constructed in a second round of multiplex PCR and then size-selected and purified. The libraries were sequenced on an Illumina HiSeq2000 using paired-end 100 bp reads. As for the original processing: Raw data were processed with SOAPnuke, discarding reads with adapters, uncalled bases, mean Phred below 15, or no exact constant-primer or identifier match. High-quality paired reads were merged using COPE v1.2.5, and each unique nucleotide sequence was defined as a clonotype. Clonotypes were aligned to IMGT TRBV, TRBD and TRBJ reference segments using MiTCR v1.1. Analysis was restricted to V-J combinations with a frequency above 0.0001, which covered 99% to 99.2% of repertoires. A TCS score was defined as the ratio of F50 (clonal expansion) to E x V (chaos), with BLOSUM62-based TCRdist applied between CDR3 peptides within each V-J. Welch's t-statistics and random forest reduced fewer than 600 V-J features to roughly 13, which were used in a naive Bayes classifier (R e1071). The Morisita-Horn index was used to measure how similar the thyroid and blood repertoires were. TCRdb passed the public sequencing reads through fastp at Q25 and MiXCR, retaining productive beta sequences. Rows with a matching CDR3 protein are joined into one entry that keeps the most common DNA and genes. Clone size and V and J calls follow TCRdb, not the original study. This sample holds about 700,000 distinct CDR3 sequences; just under 45% were observed only once. Of the sample, approximately 7.2% falls within the top ten clones.

The study excluded patients with uncontrolled infections, other autoimmune diseases, pregnancy or lactation. Clinical symptoms, serum thyroxine and TRAb, thyroid ultrasound, and orbital computed tomography formed the basis for the diagnoses. Total RNA was extracted with Trizol reagent, and quality was checked on an Agilent 2100 Bioanalyzer. Regarding this clonotype: What antigen it recognizes has not been identified. No base quality values were provided; no much bigger clone lies one nucleotide off.

The chain is assembled from TRBV5-1 and TRBJ2-7; the D gene is perhaps TRBD2, on 6 matching bases. This clonotype was sampled from an adult man with Graves' disease, either hyperthyroidism or ophthalmopathy (not recorded which). Sequenced: peripheral blood or thyroid tissue (not recorded which). CDR3 reads: CASSPLTSNEQYF. The nucleotide sequence reads as follows: TGCGCCAGCAGCCCCCTGACTAGTAACGAGCAGTACTTC.